The clone carrying this T cell receptor (beta chain) was counted between two and nine times. These data originate in a study of cytomegalovirus exposure and HLA in healthy donors. Primers: 60 Vbeta forward and 13 Jbeta reverse. Repertoires were generated with immunoSEQ multiplex PCR, while TCRdb's copy carries only in-frame clones and drops some. The table lists 60,000 to 95,000 clones, about four fifths of them singletons. V dropped 6 bases and J dropped 6 bases, with 14 bases sitting between them. Germline-derived CDR1 and CDR2 are SEHNR and FQNEAQ (reference sequence). The CDR3 is made up of 13 amino acids.

What was sequenced was PBMCs. This TCR came from a woman in her thirties or forties in good health and CMV-seropositive. The chain carries TRBV7-9 and TRBJ2-5; TRBD2 might be the D (5 bases). The CDR3 DNA is TGTGCCAGCAGTTCGACCCAGCGGAAGACCCAGTACTTC. This sequence encodes CASSSTQRKTQYF.